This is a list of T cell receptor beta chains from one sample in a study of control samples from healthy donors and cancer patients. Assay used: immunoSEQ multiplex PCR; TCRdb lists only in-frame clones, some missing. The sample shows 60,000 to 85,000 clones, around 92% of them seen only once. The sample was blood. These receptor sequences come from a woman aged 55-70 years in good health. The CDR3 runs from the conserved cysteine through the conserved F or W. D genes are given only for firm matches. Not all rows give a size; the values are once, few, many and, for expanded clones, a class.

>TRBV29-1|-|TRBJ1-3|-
CSGRLGAGNTIYF
TGCAGCGGGAGATTGGGAGCCGGAAACACCATATATTTT
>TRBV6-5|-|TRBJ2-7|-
CASSYSRAATSYEQYF
TGTGCCAGCAGTTACTCGAGAGCCGCGACTTCCTACGAGCAGTACTTC
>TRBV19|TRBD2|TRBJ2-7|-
CASSIKIAGRYEQYF
TGTGCCAGTAGTATCAAAATAGCGGGACGCTACGAGCAGTACTTC
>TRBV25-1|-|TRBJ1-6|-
CASSERSGEVSPLHF
TGTGCCAGCAGTGAGAGGTCAGGCGAGGTTTCACCCCTCCACTTT
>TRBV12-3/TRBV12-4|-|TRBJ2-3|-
CASSWRDTQYF
TGTGCCAGCAGTTGGCGTGATACGCAGTATTTT
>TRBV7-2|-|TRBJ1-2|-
CASSPRTDNYGYTF
TGTGCCAGCAGCCCAAGGACGGATAACTATGGCTACACCTTC
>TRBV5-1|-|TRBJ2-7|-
CASSLEGQLTYEQYF
TGCGCCAGCAGCTTAGAAGGGCAACTTACCTACGAGCAGTACTTC
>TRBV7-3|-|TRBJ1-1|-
CASSKTGQGNTEAFF
TGTGCCAGCAGCAAAACGGGGCAGGGGAACACTGAAGCTTTCTTT
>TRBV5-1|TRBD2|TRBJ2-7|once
CASSLELAGEYEQYF
TGCGCCAGCAGCTTGGAACTAGCGGGAGAGTACGAGCAGTACTTC
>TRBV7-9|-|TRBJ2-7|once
CASSHNEGGASYEQYF
TGTGCCAGCAGCCATAATGAGGGGGGCGCGTCCTACGAGCAGTACTTC
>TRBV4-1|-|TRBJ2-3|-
CASSQGRTTDTQYF
TGCGCCAGCAGCCAAGGGCGGACCACAGATACGCAGTATTTT
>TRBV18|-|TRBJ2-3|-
CASSQGSDTQYF
TGTGCCAGCTCCCAGGGGTCAGATACGCAGTATTTT
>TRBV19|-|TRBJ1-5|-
CASSIRGQPQHF
TGTGCCAGTAGTATTAGGGGTCAGCCCCAGCATTTT
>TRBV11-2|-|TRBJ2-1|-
CASSSRTEGEQFF
TGTGCCAGCAGCAGTCGGACAGAGGGTGAGCAGTTCTTC
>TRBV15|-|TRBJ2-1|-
CATSEGSGPYNEQFF
TGTGCCACCAGCGAGGGAAGCGGGCCTTACAATGAGCAGTTCTTC
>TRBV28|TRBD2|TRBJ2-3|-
CASSPSGRALRNTDTQYF
TGTGCCAGCAGTCCAAGCGGGAGGGCCCTCCGGAACACAGATACGCAGTATTTT
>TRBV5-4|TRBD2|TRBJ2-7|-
CASSLAGVYEQYF
TGTGCCAGCAGCTTAGCGGGAGTCTACGAGCAGTACTTC
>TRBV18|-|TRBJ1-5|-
CASSPSGDQPQHF
TGTGCCAGCTCACCATCGGGGGATCAGCCCCAGCATTTT
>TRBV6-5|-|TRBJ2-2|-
CASSWNFVSELFF
TGTGCCAGCAGTTGGAATTTTGTCTCGGAGCTGTTTTTT
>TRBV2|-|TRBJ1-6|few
CASSELTETSPLHF
TGTGCCAGCAGTGAATTGACAGAAACTTCACCCCTCCACTTT
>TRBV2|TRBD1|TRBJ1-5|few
CASSGGQGFNQPQHF
TGTGCCAGCAGTGGGGGACAGGGATTCAATCAGCCCCAGCATTTT
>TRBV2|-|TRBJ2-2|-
CASSLGRGTGELFF
TGTGCCAGCAGTTTGGGCAGGGGCACCGGGGAGCTGTTTTTT
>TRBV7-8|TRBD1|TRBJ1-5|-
CASSFQGAGGNQPQHF
TGTGCCAGCAGCTTTCAGGGGGCAGGGGGCAATCAGCCCCAGCATTTT
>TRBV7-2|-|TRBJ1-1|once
CASSWGGGMNTEAFF
TGTGCCAGCAGCTGGGGTGGAGGCATGAACACTGAAGCTTTCTTT
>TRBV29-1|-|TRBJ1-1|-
CSVGGTEAFF
TGCAGCGTAGGGGGGACTGAAGCTTTCTTT
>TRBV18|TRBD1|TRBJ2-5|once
CASSLMDRGGETQYF
TGTGCCAGCTCACTGATGGACAGGGGAGGCGAGACCCAGTACTTC
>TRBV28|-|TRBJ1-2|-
CASSGNRVGDGYTF
TGTGCCAGCAGCGGAAACAGGGTCGGAGATGGCTACACCTTC
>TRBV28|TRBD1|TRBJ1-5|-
CASSLWFRTGGIQPQHF
TGTGCCAGCAGTTTATGGTTCCGGACAGGGGGAATTCAGCCCCAGCATTTT
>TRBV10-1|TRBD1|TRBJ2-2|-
CASSTGGSNTGELFF
TGCGCCAGCAGTACAGGGGGGTCGAACACCGGGGAGCTGTTTTTT
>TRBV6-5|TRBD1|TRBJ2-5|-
CASSYGQGARETQYF
TGTGCCAGCAGTTACGGACAGGGGGCAAGAGAGACCCAGTACTTC
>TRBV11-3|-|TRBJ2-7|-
CASSLGPQREQYF
TGTGCCAGCAGCTTAGGTCCCCAGCGGGAGCAGTACTTC
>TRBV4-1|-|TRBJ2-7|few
CASSQDKPGTHLSYEQYF
TGCGCCAGCAGCCAAGATAAACCGGGGACGCACCTCTCCTACGAGCAGTACTTC
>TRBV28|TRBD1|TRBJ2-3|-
CASSSPLGDRAIIDTQYF
TGTGCCAGCAGTTCTCCCCTGGGGGACAGGGCAATTATAGATACGCAGTATTTT
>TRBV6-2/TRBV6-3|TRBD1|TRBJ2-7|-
CASSRSGTGLGYEQYF
TGTGCCAGCAGTCGTTCCGGGACAGGGCTTGGGTACGAGCAGTACTTC
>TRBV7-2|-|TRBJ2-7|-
CASSSQQGLEQYF
TGTGCCAGCAGCTCCCAACAGGGTCTCGAGCAGTACTTC
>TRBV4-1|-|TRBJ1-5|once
CASSHAGTSKGSNQPQHF
TGCGCCAGCAGCCACGCCGGGACTTCTAAGGGTAGCAATCAGCCCCAGCATTTT
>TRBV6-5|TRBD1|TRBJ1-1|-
CASSYRTGYDTEAFF
TGTGCCAGCAGTTATAGGACAGGGTATGACACTGAAGCTTTCTTT
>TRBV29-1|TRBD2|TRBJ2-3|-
CSVEATSATLDTQYF
TGCAGCGTTGAGGCGACTAGCGCCACTTTGGATACGCAGTATTTT
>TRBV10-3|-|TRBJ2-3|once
CAIRAWRGPNTDTQYF
TGTGCCATCAGGGCCTGGCGAGGGCCTAACACAGATACGCAGTATTTT
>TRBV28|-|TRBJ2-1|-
CASSFRLALYNEQFF
TGTGCCAGCAGTTTCCGGCTAGCGCTATACAATGAGCAGTTCTTC
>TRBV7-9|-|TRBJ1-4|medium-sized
CASSLDGGGLFF
TGTGCCAGCAGCTTAGATGGGGGAGGACTGTTTTTT
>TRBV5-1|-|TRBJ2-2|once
CASSLGAETGELFF
TGCGCCAGCAGCTTGGGGGCTGAAACCGGGGAGCTGTTTTTT
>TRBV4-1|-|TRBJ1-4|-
CASSQRGQGPNEKLFF
TGCGCCAGCAGCCAACGGGGGCAGGGGCCTAATGAAAAACTGTTTTTT
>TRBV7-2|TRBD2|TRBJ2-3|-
CASSFGGSGTDTQYF
TGTGCCAGCAGCTTCGGCGGGAGTGGAACAGATACGCAGTATTTT
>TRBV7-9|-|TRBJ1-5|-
CASSLAWQPQHF
TGTGCCAGCAGCTTAGCGTGGCAGCCCCAGCATTTT
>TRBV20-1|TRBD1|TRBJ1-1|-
CSAVQGGAFF
TGCAGTGCTGTACAGGGGGGAGCTTTCTTT
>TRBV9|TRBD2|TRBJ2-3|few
CASSVATYPGKTSGSWTDTQYF
TGTGCCAGCAGCGTAGCCACCTACCCAGGTAAAACTAGCGGGAGCTGGACAGATACGCAGTATTTT
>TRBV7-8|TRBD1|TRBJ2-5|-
CASSSDRDQETQYF
TGTGCCAGCAGCTCAGACAGGGACCAAGAGACCCAGTACTTC
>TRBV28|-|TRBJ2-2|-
CASSFHSQNTGELFF
TGTGCCAGCAGTTTCCACAGCCAGAACACCGGGGAGCTGTTTTTT
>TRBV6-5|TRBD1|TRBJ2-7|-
CAIDRQGAVYEQYF
TGTGCCATCGACCGACAGGGGGCAGTTTACGAGCAGTACTTC
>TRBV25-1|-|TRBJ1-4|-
CASSESHGRPHEKLFF
TGTGCCAGCAGTGAAAGCCACGGGCGACCCCATGAAAAACTGTTTTTT
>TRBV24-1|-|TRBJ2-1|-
CATSEAVYNEQFF
TGTGCCACCTCCGAGGCCGTGTACAATGAGCAGTTCTTC
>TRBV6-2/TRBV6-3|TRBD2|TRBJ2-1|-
CASSGSLAGVSYNEQFF
TGTGCCAGCAGTGGATCTCTAGCGGGGGTATCCTACAATGAGCAGTTCTTC